A single sample is the source of the 9 T cell receptor beta chains below, sequenced in a study of human T cells and chemical hapten exposure. From the RACE reads, TCRdb called clonotypes with MiXCR, one entry per CDR3 protein. This sample has 130,000 or so distinct CDR3 sequences; about 11% occur once, and the top ten carry around 2.2%. The time point is: patch test 3, about 24 weeks after DPC sensitization. Treatment of the sample: therapeutic diphenylcyclopropenone sensitization with weekly scalp DPC. The sequencing used whole blood, collected in connection with sensitization to the hapten diphenylcyclopropenone (DPC). The receptors shown here come from a woman in her forties or fifties with alopecia areata. Some clones in this sample may be carry-over from other donors' samples.

In this sample, this clonotype turned up once. The chain's CDR3 is CASARGGRRTEAFF. In nucleotides, the CDR3 is TGTGCCAGTGCGAGGGGAGGGAGGAGGACTGAAGCTTTCTTT. The gene calls are TRBV2 and TRBJ1-1; tentative D call: TRBD1 (5 bases). V lost 9 bases and J 5 bases, leaving 19 bases between the germline ends. The CDR3 totals 14 residues. Germline CDR1 reads SNHLY; CDR2 reads FYNNEI.

This clonotype was observed once. It may be a read error: a sequence one base away is much more abundant. In nucleotides, the CDR3 is TGCAGTGCTAGAATAGGACAGCGGGAGAGCTCCTACGAGCAGTACTTC. Protein product: CSARIGQRESSYEQYF. V gene TRBV20-1 combines with J gene TRBJ2-7; the match to TRBD2 covers 8 bases. This CDR3 region has 16 residues. V lost 2 bases and J lost 0; bases outside the gene matches: 9. The V gene's germline CDR1 is DFQATT and CDR2 SNEGSKA (reference sequence).

This clonotype was picked up a small number of times. The V and J genes are TRBV24-1 and TRBJ1-5; possibly TRBD1 for D (5 bases). The CDR3 is made up of 11 amino acids. CDR1 is KGHDR and CDR2 is SFDVKD in the germline V gene. Between the trimmed V and J ends, which lost 9 bases and 5 bases, there was a span of 7 bases. As DNA, the CDR3 is TGTGCCACCGGGGGGTATCAGCCCCAGCATTTT. This translates into CATGGYQPQHF.

This clonotype was recorded once. This chain connects TRBV7-9 to TRBJ1-4; D uncertain. The CDR3 is 12 residues long. The V gene's germline CDR1 is SEHNR and CDR2 FQNEAQ (reference sequence). The V and J ends lost 5 bases and 3 bases respectively, with 4 bases between them. CDR3 amino acids: CASSLSNEKLFF. CDR3 coding DNA: TGTGCCAGCAGCCTCTCTAATGAAAAACTGTTTTTT.

The V gene is TRBV12-3 or TRBV12-4, the J gene TRBJ1-1, with TRBD1 matching over 9 bases. The ends lost 6 bases at V and 7 bases at J; junction bases unmatched: 12. The CDR3 consists of 15 residues. The CDR3, as DNA: TGTGCCAGCAGCCCTGGGGACAGGGATAGCGGTGAAGCTTTCTTT. This sequence encodes CASSPGDRDSGEAFF.

The chain employs TRBV20-1 and TRBJ1-5; 7 bases line up with TRBD1. The CDR3 consists of 16 residues. Trimming removed 1 base from V and 4 bases from J; junction bases left unmatched: 10. Looked up from germline, CDR1 is DFQATT and CDR2 is SNEGSKA (reference sequence). The CDR3 bases are TGCAGTGCTAGAGGCCTTGGACAGGCGGATAATCAGCCCCAGCATTTT. Protein: CSARGLGQADNQPQHF.

J is TRBJ2-1 and V is TRBV5-1, with 8 nucleotides matching TRBD2. The CDR3 is made up of 13 amino acids. Germline V gene sequence: CDR1 SGHRS, CDR2 YFSETQ. Trimming at V came to 4 bases and at J to 7 bases, leaving 4 bases not matched to a gene. CDR3 protein: CASSVSGSNEQFF. The CDR3 DNA is TGCGCCAGCAGCGTAAGCGGGAGTAATGAGCAGTTCTTC.

This clonotype was seen only a few times. This chain uses TRBV29-1 with TRBJ1-2; no clear D. Trimming shortened V by 1 base and J by 3 bases, and 15 bases separated the two germline ends. The CDR3 runs 15 residues. CDR1 and CDR2 from the germline V gene are SQVTM and ANQGSEA. DNA of the CDR3: TGCAGCGTTGAAGCCCAAGGAGGGAGGGACTATGGCTACACCTTC. It translates to CSVEAQGGRDYGYTF.

The rearrangement uses TRBV6-6 and TRBJ1-3; D is unclear. Germline-derived CDR1 and CDR2 are MNHNY and SVGAGI (reference sequence). V gave up 2 bases and J gave up 2 bases, with 4 bases separating them. The CDR3 consists of 13 residues. CDR3 DNA sequence: TGTGCCAGCAGTTACGGTCCTGGAAACACCATATATTTT. This translates into CASSYGPGNTIYF.